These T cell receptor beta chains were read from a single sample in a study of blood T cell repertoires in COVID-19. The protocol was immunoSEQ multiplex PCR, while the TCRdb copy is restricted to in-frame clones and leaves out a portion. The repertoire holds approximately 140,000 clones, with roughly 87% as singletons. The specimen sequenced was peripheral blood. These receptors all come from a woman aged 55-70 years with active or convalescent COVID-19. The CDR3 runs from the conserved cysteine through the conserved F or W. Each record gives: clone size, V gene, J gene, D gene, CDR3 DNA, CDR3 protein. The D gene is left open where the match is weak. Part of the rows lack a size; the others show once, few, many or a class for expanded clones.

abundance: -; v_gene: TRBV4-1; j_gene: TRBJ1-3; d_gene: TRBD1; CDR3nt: TGCGCCAGCAGCTTCGAGATTGGACAGGGGGCTCTCCCTTCTGGAAACACCATATATTTT; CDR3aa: CASSFEIGQGALPSGNTIYF
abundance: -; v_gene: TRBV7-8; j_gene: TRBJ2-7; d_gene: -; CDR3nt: TGTGCCAGCAGCTTATTTTCAGGGGAGCAAGAGCAGTACTTC; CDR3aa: CASSLFSGEQEQYF
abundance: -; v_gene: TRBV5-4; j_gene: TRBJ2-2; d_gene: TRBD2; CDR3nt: TGTGCCAGCAGCTCACTAGCGGGGGGGCACACCGGGGAGCTGTTTTTT; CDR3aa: CASSSLAGGHTGELFF
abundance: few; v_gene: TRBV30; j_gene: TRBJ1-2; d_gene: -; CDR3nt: TGTGCCTGGAGTGTGGGCAGCCATGGCTACACCTTC; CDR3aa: CAWSVGSHGYTF
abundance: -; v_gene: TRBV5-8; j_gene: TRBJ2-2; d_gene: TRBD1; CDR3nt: TGTGCCAGCAGCTTTAGGACAGGGGGAACCGGGGAGCTGTTTTTT; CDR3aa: CASSFRTGGTGELFF
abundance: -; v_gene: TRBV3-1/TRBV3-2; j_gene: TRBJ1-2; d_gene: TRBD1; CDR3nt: TGTGCCAGCAGCCCAGGACAGGGGTATCGCGGCTACACCTTC; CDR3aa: CASSPGQGYRGYTF
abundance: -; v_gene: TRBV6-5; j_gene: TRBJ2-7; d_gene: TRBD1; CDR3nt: TGTGCCAGCAGTTACACCCAGGGGGCGTCCTACGAGCAGTACTTC; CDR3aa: CASSYTQGASYEQYF
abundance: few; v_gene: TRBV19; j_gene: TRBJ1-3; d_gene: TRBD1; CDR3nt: TGTGCCAGTAGTAACAGGGGAAGCTCTGGAAACACCATATATTTT; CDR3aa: CASSNRGSSGNTIYF
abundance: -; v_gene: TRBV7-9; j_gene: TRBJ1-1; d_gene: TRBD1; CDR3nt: TGTGCCAGTCGACAGGGGGCGTACACTGAAGCTTTCTTT; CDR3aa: CASRQGAYTEAFF
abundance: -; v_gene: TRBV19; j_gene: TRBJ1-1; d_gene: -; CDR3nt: TGTGCCAGTAGTATAATCACAGGGTTGAACACTGAAGCTTTCTTT; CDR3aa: CASSIITGLNTEAFF
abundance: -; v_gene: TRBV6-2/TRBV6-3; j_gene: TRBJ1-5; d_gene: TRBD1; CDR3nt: TGTGCCAGCAGCCAGGGACAGGGGAGGAGCGGCAATCAGCCCCAGCATTTT; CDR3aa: CASSQGQGRSGNQPQHF
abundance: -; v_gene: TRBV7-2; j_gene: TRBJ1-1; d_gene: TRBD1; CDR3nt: TGTGCCAGCAGATTTAGACAGGGGCCGTTAGAAGCTTTCTTT; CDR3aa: CASRFRQGPLEAFF
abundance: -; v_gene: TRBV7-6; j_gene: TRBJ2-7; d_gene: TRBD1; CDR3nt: TGTGCCAGCAGCCGTACGACAGGGGGCTACGAGCAGTACTTC; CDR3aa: CASSRTTGGYEQYF
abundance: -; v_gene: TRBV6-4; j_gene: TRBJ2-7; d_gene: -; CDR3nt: TGTGCCAGCAGTGACGTCAGGGAGGTGAAGCAGTACTTC; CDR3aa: CASSDVREVKQYF
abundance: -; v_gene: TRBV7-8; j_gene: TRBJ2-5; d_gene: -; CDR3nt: TGTGCCAGCAGCTTAGGGCAGGGCCAAGAGACCCAGTACTTC; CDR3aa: CASSLGQGQETQYF
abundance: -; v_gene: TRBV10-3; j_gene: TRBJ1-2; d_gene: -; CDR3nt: TGTGCCATCTACGGTAGCTATGGCTACACCTTC; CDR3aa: CAIYGSYGYTF
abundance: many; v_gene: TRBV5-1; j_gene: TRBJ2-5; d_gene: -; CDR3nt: TGCGCCAGCAGCTTGTCGGTGAAGGAGACCCAGTACTTC; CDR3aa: CASSLSVKETQYF
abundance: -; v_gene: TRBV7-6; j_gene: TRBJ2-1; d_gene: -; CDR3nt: TGTGCCAGCAGCTGGGGACTTTACAATGAGCAGTTCTTC; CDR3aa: CASSWGLYNEQFF
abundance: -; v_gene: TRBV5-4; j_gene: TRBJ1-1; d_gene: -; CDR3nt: TGTGCCAGCAGCTTGGCCAGATTGAACACTGAAGCTTTCTTT; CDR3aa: CASSLARLNTEAFF
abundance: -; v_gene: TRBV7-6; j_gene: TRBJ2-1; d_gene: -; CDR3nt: TGTGCCAGCAGCTTAACTTTTCTAGGTGAGCAGTTCTTC; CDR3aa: CASSLTFLGEQFF
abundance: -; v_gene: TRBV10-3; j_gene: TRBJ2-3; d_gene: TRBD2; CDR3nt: TGTGCCATCAGTGAGGCTAGCGGGGTAACAATGACAGATACGCAGTATTTT; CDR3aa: CAISEASGVTMTDTQYF
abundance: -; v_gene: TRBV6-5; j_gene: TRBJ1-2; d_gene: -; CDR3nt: TGTGCCAGCAGTCCCCCGGGGAGTGTCTATGGCTACACCTTC; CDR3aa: CASSPPGSVYGYTF
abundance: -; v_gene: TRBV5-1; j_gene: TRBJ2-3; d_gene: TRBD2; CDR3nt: TGCGCCAGCAGCCAAGGACTAGCGGGGGGCCCCGCTAGCACAGATACGCAGTATTTT; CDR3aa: CASSQGLAGGPASTDTQYF
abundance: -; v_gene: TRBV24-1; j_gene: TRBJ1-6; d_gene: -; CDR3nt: TGTGCCACCCCGATCAGGGTAAATTCACCCCTCCACTTT; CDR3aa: CATPIRVNSPLHF
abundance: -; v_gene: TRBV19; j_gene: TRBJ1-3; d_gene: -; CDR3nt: TGTGCCAGTAGTATTTTCGGTTACACCATATATTTT; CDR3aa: CASSIFGYTIYF
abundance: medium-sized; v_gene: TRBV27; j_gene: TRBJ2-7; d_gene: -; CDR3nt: TGTGCCAGCAGTCCCACCGCCGCAGGAGAGCAGTACTTC; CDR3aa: CASSPTAAGEQYF
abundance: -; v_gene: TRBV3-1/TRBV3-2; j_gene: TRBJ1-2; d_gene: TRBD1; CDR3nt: TGTGCCAGCAGCCCGAATTCGGGACAGGGAGGTGGCTACACCTTC; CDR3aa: CASSPNSGQGGGYTF
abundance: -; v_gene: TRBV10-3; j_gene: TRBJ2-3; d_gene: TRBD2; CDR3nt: TGTGCCATCAGTTCGGGATTAGCGGGGAATACAGATACGCAGTATTTT; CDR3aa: CAISSGLAGNTDTQYF
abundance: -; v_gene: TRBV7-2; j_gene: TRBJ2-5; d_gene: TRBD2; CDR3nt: TGTGCCAGCAGTTGGGGAGCTAGCGGGGGTACGGAGACCCAGTACTTC; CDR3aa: CASSWGASGGTETQYF
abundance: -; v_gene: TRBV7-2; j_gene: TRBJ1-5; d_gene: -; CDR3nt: TGTGCCAGCAGCTTAGCGATAGGGGGATCTCAGCCCCAGCATTTT; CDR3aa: CASSLAIGGSQPQHF
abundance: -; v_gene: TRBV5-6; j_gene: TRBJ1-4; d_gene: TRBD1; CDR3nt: TGTGCCAGCAGCTTGAAGGGGGCAGGGAGCGAAAAACTGTTTTTT; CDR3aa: CASSLKGAGSEKLFF
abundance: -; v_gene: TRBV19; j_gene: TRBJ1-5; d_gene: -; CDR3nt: TGTGCCAGTATGACGGACAGAAATCAGCCCCAGCATTTT; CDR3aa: CASMTDRNQPQHF
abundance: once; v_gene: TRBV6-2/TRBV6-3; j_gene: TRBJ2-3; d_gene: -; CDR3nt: TGTGCCAGCAGTTACCAATCAGGGGGCGGGGGCACCCTGAGGACAGATACGCAGTATTTT; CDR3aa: CASSYQSGGGGTLRTDTQYF
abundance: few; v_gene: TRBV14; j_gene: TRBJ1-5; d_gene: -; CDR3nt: TGTGCCAGCAGCCAGGACGGACACCGGCCCCAGCATTTT; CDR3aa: CASSQDGHRPQHF
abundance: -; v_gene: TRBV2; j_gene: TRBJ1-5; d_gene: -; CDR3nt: TGTGCCAGCAGTGATGTTTGGGGGCAGGGCGGTCAGCCCCAGCATTTT; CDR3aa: CASSDVWGQGGQPQHF
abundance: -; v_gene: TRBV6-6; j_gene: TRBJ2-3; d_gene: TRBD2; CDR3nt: TGTGCCAGCAGTTACAACTCGGGGGGTACGCAGTATTTT; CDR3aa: CASSYNSGGTQYF
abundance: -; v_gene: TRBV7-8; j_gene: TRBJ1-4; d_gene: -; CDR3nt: TGTGCCAGCAGCCCGAGGGGGGGCTTTAATGAAAAACTGTTTTTT; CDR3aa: CASSPRGGFNEKLFF
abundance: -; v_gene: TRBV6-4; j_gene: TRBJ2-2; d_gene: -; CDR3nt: TGTGCCAGCAGTTCCCTTTGGAACACCGGGGAGCTGTTTTTT; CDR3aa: CASSSLWNTGELFF
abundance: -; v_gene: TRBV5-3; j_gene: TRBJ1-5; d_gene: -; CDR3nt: TGTGCCAGAAGCTTGTTCTTTGATCAGCCCCAGCATTTT; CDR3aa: CARSLFFDQPQHF
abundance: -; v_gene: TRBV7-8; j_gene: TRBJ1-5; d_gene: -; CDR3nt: TGTGCCAGCAGCTTATCGTGGGGCTTAAATCAGCCCCAGCATTTT; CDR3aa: CASSLSWGLNQPQHF
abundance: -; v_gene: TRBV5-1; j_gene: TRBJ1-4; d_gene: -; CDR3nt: TGCGCCAGCAGCGAGGGAGGGGAAGATGAAAAACTGTTTTTT; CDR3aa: CASSEGGEDEKLFF
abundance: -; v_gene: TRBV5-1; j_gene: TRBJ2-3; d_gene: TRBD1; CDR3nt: TGCGCCAGCAGCTTGGATGGGGACAGGCGCACAGATACGCAGTATTTT; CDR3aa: CASSLDGDRRTDTQYF
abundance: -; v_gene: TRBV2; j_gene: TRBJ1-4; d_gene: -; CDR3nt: TGTGCCAGCAGTGGGCAGGGGTTGGAGAATGAAAAACTGTTTTTT; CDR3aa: CASSGQGLENEKLFF
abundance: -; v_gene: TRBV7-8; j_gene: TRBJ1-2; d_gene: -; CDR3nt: TGTGCCAGCAGCTTAAATCCGAACTATGGCTACACCTTC; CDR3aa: CASSLNPNYGYTF
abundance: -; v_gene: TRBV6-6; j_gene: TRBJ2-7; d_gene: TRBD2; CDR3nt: TGTGCCAGCAGTTACTCTGAGCGGGGCGAGCAGTACTTC; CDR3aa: CASSYSERGEQYF
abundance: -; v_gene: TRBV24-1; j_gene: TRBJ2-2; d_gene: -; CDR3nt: TGTGCCACCAGTGATACAAACAGGGTCCCGGCCGGGGAGCTGTTTTTT; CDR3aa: CATSDTNRVPAGELFF
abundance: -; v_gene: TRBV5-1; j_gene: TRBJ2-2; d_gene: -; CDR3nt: TGCGCCAGCAGCTTGGCCCTGAGGGACTTGGGCACCGGGGAGCTGTTTTTT; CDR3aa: CASSLALRDLGTGELFF
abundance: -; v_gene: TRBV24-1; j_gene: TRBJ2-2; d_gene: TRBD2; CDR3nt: TGTGCCACCAGTGATTCTAGCGGGGAGAACACCGGGGAGCTGTTTTTT; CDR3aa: CATSDSSGENTGELFF
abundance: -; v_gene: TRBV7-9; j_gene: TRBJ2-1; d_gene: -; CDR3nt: TGTGCCAGCAGCCACTCTTTACAGACGAGCTCCTACAATGAGCAGTTCTTC; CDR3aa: CASSHSLQTSSYNEQFF
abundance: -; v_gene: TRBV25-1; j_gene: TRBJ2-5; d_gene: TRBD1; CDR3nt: TGTGCCAGCAGTGATCACAGGGGACAGTACCAAGAGACCCAGTACTTC; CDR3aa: CASSDHRGQYQETQYF
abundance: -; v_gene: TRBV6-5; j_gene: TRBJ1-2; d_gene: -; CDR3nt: TGTGCCAGCAGCCCGGCCCAGGGTCGCCGGGGCTACACCTTC; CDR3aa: CASSPAQGRRGYTF
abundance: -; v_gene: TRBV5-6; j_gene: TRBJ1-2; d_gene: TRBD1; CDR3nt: TGTGCCAGCAGCTGGGACAGGGGATACACCTTC; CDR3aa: CASSWDRGYTF
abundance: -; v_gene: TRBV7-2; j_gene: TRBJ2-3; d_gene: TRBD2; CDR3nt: TGTGCCAGCAGCTTTACTAGCGGGGGGGCCGCAGATACGCAGTATTTT; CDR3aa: CASSFTSGGAADTQYF